This T cell receptor (beta chain) was documented in a study of CD8 T cells in Susac syndrome. About this clonotype: Its target is unknown.

CDR3 length: 16 residues. The V end was cut by 1 base, the J end by 0 bases, with 9 bases between. CDR1 is SGHTA and CDR2 is FQGNSA in the germline V gene. General observations from the study: Clonal expansion was not seen in any Susac syndrome CD4+ T cell repertoire.

An input of roughly 0.45 to 1 ug of RNA was subjected to reverse transcription using random hexamers. Amplification of TCR beta CDR3 spanned 54 Vbeta and 13 Jbeta via immunoSEQ multiplex PCR. MiXCR, applied by TCRdb to the immunoSEQ multiplex PCR reads, yields one record per CDR3 protein. The sample lists some 180,000 distinct CDR3 sequences, around 94% seen once, with 0.099% in the top ten. Input material: CD4+ T cells from PBMCs. The chain carries TRBV7-2 and TRBJ2-2; D not resolved. The receptor's source is a human donor with Susac syndrome. As DNA, the CDR3 is TGTGCCAGCAGCTTAGTCGCGGCCGCGAACACCGGGGAGCTGTTTTTT. Translation gives CASSLVAAANTGELFF.